One and the same sample provided the 29 T cell receptor beta chains below, sequenced in a study of blood T cell repertoires in COVID-19. Generated by immunoSEQ multiplex PCR, the TCRdb table keeps only in-frame clones and is missing some. The table lists some 340,000 clones, about 86% of them singletons, with around 3% in the top ten. The sequenced sample was peripheral blood. The receptor source for this set is a man aged 25-45 years with active or convalescent COVID-19.

The chain employs TRBV12-3 or TRBV12-4 and TRBJ1-3, with 8 bases identical to TRBD1. The CDR3 consists of 13 residues. The J segment lost 6 bases and the V segment lost 6 bases, leaving 4 bases of the junction unmatched. The CDR3 protein is CASSTDRANTIYF. DNA of the CDR3: TGTGCCAGCAGCACGGACAGGGCAAACACCATATATTTT.

The chain employs TRBV5-4 and TRBJ2-2; TRBD2 matches at 8 bases. The J segment lost 7 bases and the V segment lost 1 base, leaving 9 bases of the junction unmatched. Looked up from germline, CDR1 is SGHNT and CDR2 is YYREEE (reference sequence). The CDR3 covers 16 residues. CDR3 in amino acids: CASSLIGGANFGELFF. The CDR3 DNA sequence: TGTGCCAGCAGCTTGATCGGGGGGGCAAACTTCGGGGAGCTGTTTTTT.

This clone appeared a single time. The V and J genes are TRBV5-8 and TRBJ1-1; the D gene is possibly TRBD1 (6 bases). From germline, CDR1 is SGHTS and CDR2 YDEGEE. This CDR3 comprises 13 residues. Trimming shortened V by 4 bases and J by 7 bases, and 14 bases separated the two germline ends. The CDR3 protein is CASSIDRDNEAFF. The CDR3 DNA is TGTGCCAGCAGCATCGACCGGGACAATGAAGCTTTCTTT.

The chain is built from TRBV3-1 (or the pseudogene TRBV3-2) and TRBJ1-5, with 9 bases that match TRBD1. V gave up 0 bases and J gave up 2 bases; unmatched junction bases: 5. The germline V gene encodes CDR1 LGHDT and CDR2 YNNKEL (reference sequence). CDR3 length: 17 amino acids. DNA of the CDR3: TGTGCCAGCAGCCAAGAGGGACAGGGAAGGGGCAATCAGCCCCAGCATTTT. It codes for CASSQEGQGRGNQPQHF.

The gene calls are TRBV6-2 or TRBV6-3 and TRBJ2-7, with D possibly TRBD2 on 5 matching bases. The V gene lost 2 bases and the J gene lost 6 bases, with 20 bases spanning the gap. The CDR3 runs to 16 residues. CDR1 and CDR2 (germline): MNHEY, SVGEGT. This CDR3 reads CASSYAGLATFAEQYF. The CDR3 DNA is TGTGCCAGCAGTTACGCTGGGCTAGCTACTTTCGCCGAGCAGTACTTC.

The V call is TRBV7-9, the J call TRBJ1-1; D possibly corresponds to TRBD1 (6 bases). CDR1 and CDR2 (germline): SEHNR, FQNEAQ (reference sequence). The CDR3 sequence is 16 residues long. The germline V and J ends were trimmed by 5 bases and 0 bases, with 16 bases remaining between them. The CDR3 here is CASSRQGFAVNTEAFF. As DNA, the CDR3 is TGTGCCAGCAGCCGTCAGGGGTTTGCTGTGAACACTGAAGCTTTCTTT. The full variable domain, completed using reference TRBV7-9 and TRBJ1-1, is DTGVSQNPRHKITKRGQNVTFRCDPISEHNRLYWYRQTLGQGPEFLTYFQNEAQLEKSRLLSDRFSAERPKGSFSTLEIQRTEQGDSAMYLCASSRQGFAVNTEAFFGQGTRLTVV.

This clone appeared a single time. The chain has TRBV24-1 and TRBJ2-3, with D possibly matching TRBD2 (6 bases). The CDR3 contains 15 residues. Trimming removed 0 bases at V and 4 bases at J, with 10 bases between. Per germline, CDR1 KGHDR and CDR2 SFDVKD. CDR3 coding DNA: TGTGCCACCAGTGATTTGCCGGGCGGGGCAGATACGCAGTATTTT. Amino acids: CATSDLPGGADTQYF.

This clone showed up just a few times. The chain carries TRBV28 and TRBJ1-5; D is perhaps TRBD1 (5 bases). CDR1 is MDHEN, CDR2 SYDVKM, per germline. The CDR3 covers 12 residues. V was trimmed by 7 bases and J by 10 bases, leaving 14 bases between them. The DNA for the CDR3 is TGTGCCAGCAATTCGGGGGAGGGACCCCAGCATTTT. Translation: CASNSGEGPQHF. Together with reference TRBV28 and TRBJ1-5, the CDR3 gives the full variable domain: DVKVTQSSRYLVKRTGEKVFLECVQDMDHENMFWYRQDPGLGLRLIYFSYDVKMKEKGDIPEGYSVSREKKERFSLILESASTNQTSMYLCASNSGEGPQHFGDGTRLSIL.

The J gene is TRBJ1-1, the V gene TRBV11-3; D is undetermined. Germline lookup yields CDR1 SGHNT and CDR2 YENEEA. This CDR3 spans 13 amino acids. The V end was cut by 1 base, the J end by 0 bases, with 3 bases between. Here the CDR3 reads CASSLGLNTEAFF. The CDR3 DNA follows: TGTGCCAGCAGCTTAGGGCTGAACACTGAAGCTTTCTTT.

The chain combines TRBV11-2 with TRBJ2-2, with 11 bases that match TRBD1. The J segment lost 7 bases and the V segment lost 3 bases, leaving 1 base of the junction unmatched. The CDR3 sequence is 14 residues long. Germline lookup yields CDR1 SGHAT and CDR2 FQNNGV. CDR3 sequence: CASSFGTGGGELFF. For the CDR3, the DNA is TGTGCCAGCAGCTTTGGGACAGGGGGCGGGGAGCTGTTTTTT.

The chain employs TRBV10-3 and TRBJ2-1; 12 bases are a match to TRBD2. Germline loops: CDR1 ENHRY, CDR2 SYGVKD. This CDR3 spans 14 amino acids. The V segment lost 10 bases and the J segment 10 bases; nucleotides outside the gene matches: 11. In nucleotides, the CDR3 is TGTGCCACACGACTAGCGGGAGACGGGTTGGAGCAGTTCTTC. The encoded protein is CATRLAGDGLEQFF.

This chain joins TRBV25-1 and TRBJ2-7; 9 bases align to TRBD1. The germline V gene has CDR1 MGHDK and CDR2 SYGVNS. V shed 5 bases and J 5 bases; nucleotides not matched to a gene: 10. This CDR3 region has 15 residues. CDR3 sequence reads: CASSPRTGVGDEQYF. The CDR3 DNA reads TGTGCCAGCAGTCCCCGGACAGGGGTCGGCGACGAGCAGTACTTC.

The rearrangement links TRBV7-2 to TRBJ2-1; TRBD2 aligns across 7 bases. V dropped 4 bases and J dropped 2; count of bases not matched to a gene: 8. This CDR3 spans 16 amino acids. Germline-derived CDR1 and CDR2 are SGHTA and FQGNSA. CDR3 amino acids: CASSYSGTNPYNEQFF. The CDR3 nucleotides are TGTGCCAGCAGCTATTCCGGGACTAATCCCTACAATGAGCAGTTCTTC.

The chain has TRBV27 and TRBJ1-5; no clear D. V lost 10 bases to trimming and J lost 7 bases, with 8 bases between them. Germline CDR1 is MNHEY and CDR2 is SMNVEV (reference sequence). The CDR3 runs 10 residues. The CDR3: CATSPQPQHF. The CDR3, as DNA: TGTGCCACTTCCCCCCAGCCCCAGCATTTT.

The chain employs TRBV28 and TRBJ1-4, with a tentative D call TRBD1 (6 bases). The CDR3 is 14 amino acids. CDR1 MDHEN and CDR2 SYDVKM come from the germline V gene. Trimming removed 8 bases from V and 8 bases from J, with 18 bases in between. This chain's CDR3 is CASGRRGGDEKLFF. CDR3 nucleotide sequence: TGTGCCAGCGGTCGGAGGGGGGGAGACGAAAAACTGTTTTTT.

The V and J genes are TRBV5-1 and TRBJ2-1; 9 positions match TRBD1. Germline V gene sequence: CDR1 SGHRS, CDR2 YFSETQ. V lost 0 bases and J lost 6; bases outside the gene matches: 4. The CDR3 contains 15 residues. CDR3 sequence reads: CASSLAGTGFNEQFF. The CDR3 coding sequence is TGCGCCAGCAGCTTGGCCGGGACAGGGTTCAATGAGCAGTTCTTC.

The chain is built from TRBV28 and TRBJ2-5; D possibly corresponds to TRBD2 (7 bases). Trimming shortened V by 6 bases and J by 1 base, and 21 bases separated the two germline ends. CDR1 and CDR2 from the germline V gene are MDHEN and SYDVKM. CDR3 length: 17 amino acids. The CDR3 region has the DNA TGTGCCAGCAGATCCCCCACGGGGGGCACGCGCCAAGAGACCCAGTACTTC. Amino acids: CASRSPTGGTRQETQYF.

The rearrangement joins TRBV11-2 to TRBJ2-5; 10 bases match TRBD1. Germline V gene lookup returns CDR1 SGHAT and CDR2 FQNNGV. The CDR3 spans 17 residues. V shed 1 base, J shed 5 bases, and the junction held 10 bases outside the gene matches. The CDR3 protein is CASSLGVGTGVFETQYF. Here the CDR3 DNA reads TGTGCCAGCAGCTTAGGGGTCGGGACAGGGGTTTTTGAGACCCAGTACTTC.

The CDR3 DNA sequence: TGTGCCAGCAGCTTGAAGGCCCGGGGGGGCACTGAAGCTTTCTTT. Amino acids: CASSLKARGGTEAFF. The rearrangement uses TRBV5-6 and TRBJ1-1, with TRBD1 as a possible D gene (5 bases). V gave up 1 base and J gave up 4 bases, with 14 bases separating them. CDR3 length equals 15 residues. Germline CDR1 is SGHDT and CDR2 is YYEEEE.

The chain recombines TRBV12-3 or TRBV12-4 with TRBJ1-2, with D possibly being TRBD1 (6 bases). With 7 bases removed from V and 7 bases from J, the gap between germline ends came to 13 bases. There are 12 residues in the CDR3. CDR3: CASTSAGAGYTF. The CDR3 DNA reads as TGTGCCAGCACCTCGGCAGGGGCTGGCTACACCTTC.

The rearrangement links TRBV5-5 to TRBJ2-1, with 8 nucleotides matching TRBD1. The V gene end was trimmed by 2 bases and the J gene end by 4 bases; junction bases not matched to a gene: 5. Germline values: CDR1 SGHKS, CDR2 YYEKEE (reference sequence). CDR3 length: 15 amino acids. The CDR3 sequence is CASSFRDRTYNEQFF. The CDR3 DNA follows: TGTGCCAGCAGCTTCAGGGACAGGACATACAATGAGCAGTTCTTC.

The chain couples TRBV11-3 to TRBJ2-2; D is uncertain. The V gene lost 5 bases and the J gene lost 0 bases, with 10 bases spanning the gap. There are 15 residues in the CDR3. Germline loops: CDR1 SGHNT, CDR2 YENEEA. CDR3 sequence: CASSPRDPNTGELFF. The CDR3 nucleotides read TGTGCCAGCAGCCCCCGCGATCCGAACACCGGGGAGCTGTTTTTT.

The chain carries TRBV11-2 and TRBJ2-7; D uncertain. The V end was cut by 5 bases, the J end by 3 bases, with 20 bases between. From germline, CDR1 is SGHAT and CDR2 FQNNGV. This CDR3 spans 16 amino acids. The CDR3 protein is CASSPISSLTNYEQYF. CDR3 coding DNA: TGTGCCAGCAGCCCTATAAGCTCCCTTACCAACTACGAGCAGTACTTC.

V gene TRBV3-1 (or the pseudogene TRBV3-2) combines with J gene TRBJ2-3; D not resolved. Trimming stripped 0 bases from V and 0 bases from J, with 10 bases between. Germline V gives CDR1 LGHDT, CDR2 YNNKEL (reference sequence). The CDR3 totals 16 residues. The CDR3 DNA reads TGTGCCAGCAGCCAAGATGTAACTTCTAGCACAGATACGCAGTATTTT. It yields the protein CASSQDVTSSTDTQYF.

The gene calls are TRBV2 and TRBJ1-4, with D possibly matching TRBD1 (5 bases). Germline CDR1 reads SNHLY; CDR2 reads FYNNEI. Between the trimmed V and J ends, which lost 8 bases and 10 bases, there was a span of 17 bases. The CDR3 runs 13 residues. The DNA for the CDR3 is TGTGCCAGCGTCCGGGCGGGGGAGAGAAAACTGTTTTTT. Its protein product is CASVRAGERKLFF.

This chain joins TRBV5-5 and TRBJ2-7, with 9 bases matching TRBD1. The CDR3 runs to 14 residues. Per the germline V gene, CDR1 is SGHKS and CDR2 is YYEKEE (reference sequence). V lost 6 bases and J lost 2; bases outside the gene matches: 6. The CDR3 sequence is CASIGTGKTYEQYF. DNA for the CDR3: TGTGCCAGCATCGGGACAGGGAAAACCTACGAGCAGTACTTC.

The table lists this clone with a count of one. The chain recombines TRBV2 with TRBJ2-7; 7 positions agree with TRBD1. The CDR3 extends over 11 amino acids. CDR1 is SNHLY and CDR2 is FYNNEI in the germline V gene. The ends lost 6 bases at V and 4 bases at J; junction bases unmatched: 0. The CDR3 reads CASRQGYEQYF. DNA for the CDR3: TGTGCCAGCAGACAGGGGTACGAGCAGTACTTC.

The CDR3 nucleotides are TGTGCCAGCAGCCCCCAATATGGGGGCGCCAATCAAGAGACCCAGTACTTC. Amino acids: CASSPQYGGANQETQYF. The chain joins TRBV7-2 to TRBJ2-5, with D possibly being TRBD1 (6 bases). The CDR3 has 17 residues. The ends were cut back, 5 bases at V and 2 bases at J, with 21 bases in the middle. Germline CDR1 SGHTA, CDR2 FQGNSA.

This chain joins TRBV28 and TRBJ1-2, with TRBD1 identical over 9 bases. The germline gives CDR1 MDHEN, CDR2 SYDVKM. With 5 bases clipped from V and 4 bases from J, the junction kept 11 bases outside the gene matches. This CDR3 has 16 residues. Here the CDR3 DNA reads TGTGCCAGCAGTCCCTCGGGGACAGGGATGAGCTATGGCTACACCTTC. As protein: CASSPSGTGMSYGYTF.